The entry that follows covers one T cell receptor (beta chain) sequence. PCR employed 60 Vbeta and 13 Jbeta primers. Sequencing used immunoSEQ multiplex PCR; TCRdb keeps in-frame clones, though not all of them. Here the sample spans roughly 120,000 clones, roughly 8.6% being singletons. Trimming cost V 3 bases and J 5 bases, with 4 bases left between them. The CDR3 spans 11 residues. Germline V gene data show CDR1 as MNHNS and CDR2 as SASEGT. These data belong to a study of cytomegalovirus exposure and HLA in healthy donors. The V call is TRBV6-1, the J call TRBJ1-1, with D uncertain. What was sequenced was PBMCs. This TCR was recovered from a woman aged 40 to 55 in good health and CMV-seropositive. The CDR3 coding sequence is TGTGCCAGCAGTGAGAGGACTGAAGCTTTCTTT. It is translated as CASSERTEAFF.